This passage covers 28 T cell receptor beta chains from one sample sequenced in a study of blood T cell repertoires in COVID-19. The assay was immunoSEQ multiplex PCR, and TCRdb's table has in-frame clones only and misses some. The sample consists of 90,000 to 100,000 clones, 84% of them appearing once. Sequenced material: peripheral blood. The receptors stem from a man in his 70s with active or convalescent COVID-19.

The chain links TRBV27 to TRBJ2-7; D perhaps matches TRBD1 (6 bases). This CDR3 is built from 14 residues. The V end was cut by 6 bases, the J end by 5 bases, with 17 bases between. The germline gives CDR1 MNHEY, CDR2 SMNVEV (reference sequence). The chain's CDR3 is CASRSLGTRHEQYF. The CDR3 DNA is TGTGCCAGCAGGAGCTTAGGGACAAGGCACGAGCAGTACTTC.

About this clone itself: Other DNA sequences in this specimen translate into the identical CDR3. This chain joins TRBV20-1 and TRBJ1-2; no clear D gene. The CDR3 spans 11 residues. V was pared by 1 base and J by 5 bases, with 5 bases between. CDR1 and CDR2 (germline): DFQATT, SNEGSKA (reference sequence). The CDR3 region has the DNA TGCAGTGCTAGAGGCGATTATGGCTACACCTTC. It codes for CSARGDYGYTF.

This clone was counted at least ten times. The gene calls are TRBV4-1 and TRBJ1-2, with 9 bases fitting TRBD1. V was pared by 2 bases and J by 4 bases, with 5 bases of the junction left unmatched. In germline, CDR1 is MGHRA, CDR2 YSYEKL. This CDR3 is built from 15 residues. The CDR3 bases are TGCGCCAGCAGCCAACTGGACAGGGGTGGCTATGGCTACACCTTC. This sequence encodes CASSQLDRGGYGYTF.

The rearrangement uses TRBV9 and TRBJ1-2, with 9 positions matching TRBD1. Germline-derived CDR1 and CDR2 are SGDLS and YYNGEE. The CDR3 extends over 14 amino acids. V shed 0 bases, J shed 4 bases, and the junction held 1 base outside the gene matches. The CDR3 reads CASSVGDRAYGYTF. DNA for the CDR3: TGTGCCAGCAGCGTAGGGGACAGGGCCTATGGCTACACCTTC.

This clone was observed a handful of times. This chain uses TRBV5-6 with TRBJ1-1; D is perhaps TRBD1 (6 bases). The germline CDR1 and CDR2 sequences are SGHDT and YYEEEE. Trimming removed 0 bases from V and 2 bases from J, with 20 bases in between. The CDR3 consists of 18 residues. CDR3 coding DNA: TGTGCCAGCAGCTTGGTTAAGGATGCAGGGGCACCCAACACTGAAGCTTTCTTT. Protein sequence: CASSLVKDAGAPNTEAFF.

This sequence joins TRBV5-1 and TRBJ2-1, with 9 bases identical to TRBD2. Germline CDR1 reads SGHRS; CDR2 reads YFSETQ. The CDR3 extends over 15 amino acids. The V segment lost 3 bases and the J segment 5 bases; nucleotides outside the gene matches: 6. This CDR3 reads CASSYGLASHNEQFF. DNA of the CDR3: TGCGCCAGCAGCTACGGACTAGCGTCCCACAATGAGCAGTTCTTC.

The CDR3 DNA follows: TGTGCCTGGAGTACAGGCCTCTCTGGAAACACCATATATTTT. It yields the protein CAWSTGLSGNTIYF. The rearrangement links TRBV30 to TRBJ1-3; D is perhaps TRBD1 (5 bases). Germline CDR1 is GTSNPN and CDR2 is SVGIG (reference sequence). With 2 bases removed from V and 0 bases from J, the gap between germline ends came to 8 bases. This CDR3 is 14 amino acids long.

This sequence joins TRBV6-5 and TRBJ1-1, with 7 bases fitting TRBD1. The CDR3 is 13 amino acids. In germline, CDR1 is MNHEY, CDR2 SVGAGI. The V gene end was trimmed by 7 bases and the J gene end by 1 base; junction bases not matched to a gene: 3. The chain's CDR3 is CASTNRGNTEAFF. The CDR3 coding sequence is TGTGCCAGCACGAACAGGGGGAACACTGAAGCTTTCTTT.

The chain recombines TRBV30 with TRBJ1-2; 7 positions agree with TRBD1. Germline V gene sequence: CDR1 GTSNPN, CDR2 SVGIG (reference sequence). The CDR3 runs to 11 residues. The V gene end was trimmed by 5 bases and the J gene end by 14 bases; junction bases not matched to a gene: 11. The CDR3 sequence is CAWGPDRTRTF. CDR3 DNA: TGTGCCTGGGGACCGGACAGGACGAGGACCTTC.

The rearrangement uses TRBV28 and TRBJ2-3; weak D call: TRBD1 (5 bases). The CDR3 has 13 amino acids. Germline assignment: CDR1 MDHEN and CDR2 SYDVKM. Trimming left V 7 bases short and J 4 bases short, with 12 bases between. For the CDR3, the DNA is TGTGCCAGCAAGGCAGGGAAGGCAGATACGCAGTATTTT. This translates into CASKAGKADTQYF.

The chain has TRBV5-6 and TRBJ2-7; TRBD2 matches at 7 bases. Unmatched junction bases numbered 13, after V lost 4 bases and J lost 6 bases. The CDR3 runs to 15 residues. The germline V gene encodes CDR1 SGHDT and CDR2 YYEEEE. This CDR3 reads CASSLEGLSTREQYF. Here the CDR3 DNA reads TGTGCCAGCAGCCTGGAGGGACTATCAACGCGCGAGCAGTACTTC.

The V call is TRBV2, the J call TRBJ2-5; TRBD1 matches 11 bases. Trimming took 8 bases from V and 4 from J; bases not matched to a gene: 18. This CDR3 has 18 amino acids. Germline CDR1 reads SNHLY; CDR2 reads FYNNEI. This CDR3 is CASSPGGGTGGRGETQYF. Written as DNA, the CDR3 is TGTGCCAGCTCTCCTGGAGGGGGGACAGGGGGACGAGGAGAGACCCAGTACTTC.

This sequence joins TRBV6-6 and TRBJ2-3, with D possibly TRBD2 on 5 matching bases. The CDR3 length is 15 residues. Trimming stripped 3 bases from V and 4 bases from J, with 14 bases between. Germline V CDR1 and CDR2: MNHNY, SVGAGI (reference sequence). CDR3 sequence: CASSYEGAEADTQYF. In DNA, the CDR3 is TGTGCCAGCAGTTATGAGGGAGCTGAGGCAGATACGCAGTATTTT.

The V call is TRBV3-1 (or the pseudogene TRBV3-2), the J call TRBJ2-1; D is unclear. This CDR3 is built from 13 residues. Germline V lookup: CDR1 LGHDT, CDR2 YNNKEL (reference sequence). V gave up 0 bases and J gave up 6 bases, with 6 bases separating them. The CDR3 bases are TGTGCCAGCAGCCAAGATAGATTCAATGAGCAGTTCTTC. Translation gives CASSQDRFNEQFF.

The rearrangement links TRBV6-5 to TRBJ1-4; 8 bases line up with TRBD1. V shed 10 bases, J shed 4 bases, and the junction held 5 bases outside the gene matches. Looked up from germline, CDR1 is MNHEY and CDR2 is SVGAGI. The CDR3 consists of 13 residues. CDR3 loop: CATTGGYNEKLFF. CDR3 sequence (DNA): TGTGCCACCACAGGGGGGTATAATGAAAAACTGTTTTTT.

V gene TRBV11-2 combines with J gene TRBJ1-4; 9 bases match TRBD1. From germline, CDR1 is SGHAT and CDR2 FQNNGV. The V and J ends lost 2 bases and 8 bases, in that order; junction bases with no gene match: 6. The CDR3 sequence is 15 residues long. In DNA, the CDR3 is TGTGCCAGCAGCTTAACGGGGACAGGGACCGAAAAACTGTTTTTT. As protein: CASSLTGTGTEKLFF.

In this sample, this clone turned up a few times. V and J are TRBV18 and TRBJ2-3; TRBD1 matches 9 bases. Germline lookup yields CDR1 KGHSH and CDR2 LQKENI. Trimming removed 6 bases from V and 2 bases from J; junction bases left unmatched: 9. The CDR3 is 16 amino acids. CDR3 nucleotide sequence: TGTGCCAGCTCGCCCTGGACAGGGGTTTCCACAGATACGCAGTATTTT. As protein: CASSPWTGVSTDTQYF. Based on the CDR3 plus reference TRBV18 and TRBJ2-3, the full variable domain is NAGVMQNPRHLVRRRGQEARLRCSPMKGHSHVYWYRQLPEEGLKFMVYLQKENIIDESGMPKERFSAEFPKEGPSILRIQQVVRGDSAAYFCASSPWTGVSTDTQYFGPGTRLTVL.

The chain links TRBV4-3 to TRBJ2-7, with 9 bases identical to TRBD1. J lost 2 bases, V lost 1 base, and 9 bases had no gene match. CDR3 length: 17 residues. The V gene's germline CDR1 is LGHNA and CDR2 YSLEER. The CDR3 loop reads CASSQVLPGQGAYEQYF. In nucleotides, the CDR3 is TGCGCCAGCAGCCAAGTTTTACCGGGACAGGGCGCCTACGAGCAGTACTTC.

This clone was counted once. J is TRBJ2-3 and V is TRBV3-1 (or the pseudogene TRBV3-2), with D perhaps matching TRBD2 (5 bases). With 0 bases removed from V and 5 bases from J, the gap between germline ends came to 6 bases. This CDR3 is built from 13 residues. Per germline, CDR1 LGHDT and CDR2 YNNKEL (reference sequence). CDR3 sequence (DNA): TGTGCCAGCAGCCAAGATCGGGGAGATACGCAGTATTTT. Protein product: CASSQDRGDTQYF.

This rearrangement joins TRBV2 to TRBJ2-5, with TRBD1 matching 9 bases. The trim removed 4 bases at V and 3 bases at J, leaving 3 bases unmatched. The CDR3 runs to 14 residues. Germline CDR1 SNHLY, CDR2 FYNNEI. CDR3 DNA: TGTGCCAGCAGTGGACAGGGGGGTAAAGAGACCCAGTACTTC. This sequence encodes CASSGQGGKETQYF.

This sequence joins TRBV15 and TRBJ1-5; D is unclear. The CDR3 is 17 residues long. With 6 bases removed from V and 2 bases from J, the gap between germline ends came to 20 bases. Germline V gene lookup returns CDR1 LNHNV and CDR2 YYDKDF (reference sequence). The CDR3 here is CATRGNSGIGGNQPQHF. For the CDR3, the DNA is TGTGCCACCAGGGGGAACAGCGGGATCGGTGGCAATCAGCCCCAGCATTTT. Based on the CDR3 plus reference TRBV15 and TRBJ1-5, the full variable domain is DAMVIQNPRYQVTQFGKPVTLSCSQTLNHNVMYWYQQKSSQAPKLLFHYYDKDFNNEADTPDNFQSRRPNTSFCFLDIRSPGLGDTAMYLCATRGNSGIGGNQPQHFGDGTRLSIL.

V gene TRBV3-1 (or the pseudogene TRBV3-2) combines with J gene TRBJ2-5; weak D call: TRBD2 (6 bases). Germline V gene lookup returns CDR1 LGHDT and CDR2 YNNKEL (reference sequence). V lost 4 bases, J lost 5 bases, and 20 bases lay in between. This CDR3 spans 16 amino acids. CDR3 in DNA: TGTGCCAGCAGCCCCCCGCCGGGGGTAGAGAAGGAGACCCAGTACTTC. Translated, it gives CASSPPPGVEKETQYF.

In this sample, this clone turned up a few times. The V gene is TRBV18, the J gene TRBJ1-3; the match to TRBD1 covers 8 bases. Germline CDR1 reads KGHSH; CDR2 reads LQKENI. Trimming cost V 6 bases and J 1 base; bases outside gene matches: 5. CDR3 length: 15 residues. The DNA for the CDR3 is TGTGCCAGCTCTGGACAGGGCCCGTCTGGAAACACCATATATTTT. Amino acid sequence: CASSGQGPSGNTIYF.

This clone was detected only once. The chain employs TRBV6-1 and TRBJ2-7; D remains unclear. The CDR3 has 15 amino acids. Germline V lookup: CDR1 MNHNS, CDR2 SASEGT. The V end was cut by 2 bases, the J end by 2 bases, with 13 bases between. CDR3 region: CASSESLGFAYEQYF. CDR3 bases: TGTGCCAGCAGTGAATCTCTAGGTTTTGCCTACGAGCAGTACTTC.

This sequence joins TRBV7-9 and TRBJ2-3, with D maybe TRBD2 (7 bases). Trimming took off 3 bases at V and 6 bases at J, with 16 bases between the two ends. Germline CDR1 SEHNR, CDR2 FQNEAQ (reference sequence). The CDR3 runs to 15 residues. CDR3 protein: CASSFFTGGVDTQYF. As DNA, the CDR3 is TGTGCCAGCAGCTTTTTTACGGGGGGCGTGGATACGCAGTATTTT. Looking up the rest from reference TRBV7-9 and TRBJ2-3 gives the full variable domain: DTGVSQNPRHKITKRGQNVTFRCDPISEHNRLYWYRQTLGQGPEFLTYFQNEAQLEKSRLLSDRFSAERPKGSFSTLEIQRTEQGDSAMYLCASSFFTGGVDTQYFGPGTRLTVL.

The chain couples TRBV9 to TRBJ2-4; 7 positions agree with TRBD1. The CDR3 runs to 14 residues. The V gene's germline CDR1 is SGDLS and CDR2 YYNGEE. The ends lost 2 bases at V and 4 bases at J; junction bases unmatched: 3. Written as DNA, the CDR3 is TGTGCCAGCAGCGTCGGGACAGCTAAAAACATTCAGTACTTC. This codes for CASSVGTAKNIQYF.

This CDR3 reads CASSYSLGQGITEAFF. DNA for the CDR3: TGTGCCAGCAGCTACAGTTTAGGACAGGGGATCACTGAAGCTTTCTTT. The rearrangement links TRBV7-2 to TRBJ1-1; 9 bases line up with TRBD1. This CDR3 spans 16 amino acids. Germline loops: CDR1 SGHTA, CDR2 FQGNSA. Trimming cost V 4 bases and J 4 bases; bases outside gene matches: 10.

This clone has only one observation. The chain uses TRBV12-3 or TRBV12-4 and TRBJ1-2; D is possibly TRBD1 (6 bases). V was cut by 3 bases and J by 5 bases, with 7 bases left in between. The CDR3 is 12 residues long. CDR3 DNA: TGTGCCAGCAGTTTGGGACATTATGGCTACACCTTC. Translated, it gives CASSLGHYGYTF.